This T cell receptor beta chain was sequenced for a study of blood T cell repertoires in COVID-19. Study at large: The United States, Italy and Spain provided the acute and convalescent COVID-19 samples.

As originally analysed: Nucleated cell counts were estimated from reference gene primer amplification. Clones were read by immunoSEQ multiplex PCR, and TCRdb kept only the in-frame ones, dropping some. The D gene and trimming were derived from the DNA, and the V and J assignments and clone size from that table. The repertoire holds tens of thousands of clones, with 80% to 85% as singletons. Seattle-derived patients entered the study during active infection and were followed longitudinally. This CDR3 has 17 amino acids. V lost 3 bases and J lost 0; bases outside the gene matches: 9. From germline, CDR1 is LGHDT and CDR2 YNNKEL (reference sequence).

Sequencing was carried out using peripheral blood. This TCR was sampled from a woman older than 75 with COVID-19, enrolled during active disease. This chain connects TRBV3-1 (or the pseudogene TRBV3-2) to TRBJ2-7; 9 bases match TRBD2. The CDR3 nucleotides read TGTGCCAGCAGCCACCCCCCTAGCGGGGTCACCTCCTACGAGCAGTACTTC. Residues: CASSHPPSGVTSYEQYF.